Listed below are T cell receptor beta chains from one sample, sequenced in a study of blood T cells in healthy people across ages. One entry per CDR3 protein results from TCRdb running MiXCR on the 5' RACE reads. The sample includes a few hundred thousand distinct CDR3 sequences, roughly 26% of them seen just once. The specimen sequenced was blood. The receptors come from a woman between 70 and 85 years old in good health. Each CDR3 is given with its conserved first and last residue. The D gene is left open where the match is weak. A row's size may be missing; if present it is once, few, many or a size class.

clone_size j_call d_call v_call cdr3_nt cdr3_aa
. TRBJ1-4 TRBD1 TRBV27 TGTGCCAGCAGCCCTTACAGGGGGGATAATGAAAAACTGTTTTTT CASSPYRGDNEKLFF
once TRBJ2-5 . TRBV20-1 TGCAGTGCCACGACTAGTTCGGAGACCCAGTACTTC CSATTSSETQYF
. TRBJ2-1 . TRBV6-1 TGTGCCAGCAGTGAATCTGTGCTATACAATGAGCAGTTCTTC CASSESVLYNEQFF
few TRBJ2-3 TRBD2 TRBV5-4 TGTGCCAGCAGCCTTCCGGGACTAGCGGGAGTGTGGCAGTATTTT CASSLPGLAGVWQYF
few TRBJ1-2 TRBD1 TRBV3-1 TGTGCCAGCAGCCAAGGGACAGGAACTAACTATGGCTACACCTTC CASSQGTGTNYGYTF
. TRBJ2-1 TRBD1 TRBV28 TGTGCCAGCAGTTTAACGGGGACAGGGGGTTACTTC CASSLTGTGGYF
. TRBJ1-3 . TRBV12-3/TRBV12-4 TGTGCCAGCAGGACACAGGGCTCTGGAAACACCATATATTTT CASRTQGSGNTIYF
few TRBJ2-7 . TRBV20-1 TGCAGTGTCGTGGACGGGAGCTCCTACGAGCAGTACTTC CSVVDGSSYEQYF
many TRBJ1-6 TRBD1 TRBV9 TGTGCCAGCAGCGTCGGACAGGGCAGTAATTCACCCCTCCACTTT CASSVGQGSNSPLHF
few TRBJ2-3 TRBD2 TRBV5-1 TGCGCCAGTGGAGACAGCGGGAGTAAAGCAGATACGCAGTATTTT CASGDSGSKADTQYF
. TRBJ1-1 . TRBV29-1 TGCAGCGTTGCTCACCCTGTCGTGAACACTGAAGCTTTCTTT CSVAHPVVNTEAFF
. TRBJ1-3 TRBD1 TRBV7-9 TGTGCCAGCACCACAGGGGCCTCTCATGGAAACACCATATATTTT CASTTGASHGNTIYF
. TRBJ2-7 TRBD1 TRBV4-3 TGCGCCAGCAGCCCCAGACAGGGGAGTGGCTACGAGCAGTACTTC CASSPRQGSGYEQYF
few TRBJ2-1 TRBD2 TRBV7-9 TGTGCCAGCAGCCCACGGACTAGCGGGCCCTACAATGAGCAGTTCTTC CASSPRTSGPYNEQFF
. TRBJ1-2 . TRBV9 TGTGCCAGCAGCGTAGGCCGGGAATATGGCTACACCTTC CASSVGREYGYTF
. TRBJ1-1 TRBD1 TRBV20-1 TGCAGTGCTAGAGCCAGGGGGGCGGGAAACACTGAAGCTTTCTTT CSARARGAGNTEAFF
. TRBJ2-1 TRBD2 TRBV5-1 TGCGCCAGCAGCTTGGGACTTAGCGGGAGATTCAATGAGCAGTTCTTC CASSLGLSGRFNEQFF
. TRBJ1-4 . TRBV28 TGTGCCAGCAAGGGGGGCGACCGACCTAATGAAAAACTGTTTTTT CASKGGDRPNEKLFF
. TRBJ2-1 TRBD2 TRBV7-6 TGTGCCAGCAGCTTACTAGCGGGAGCGCATGAGCAGTTCTTC CASSLLAGAHEQFF
. TRBJ1-6 . TRBV7-3 TGTGCCAGCAGCTTAATGGCAGGGGACTCACCCCTCCACTTT CASSLMAGDSPLHF
. TRBJ2-7 . TRBV20-1 TGCAGTGCTAGACTAGGGGTCGAGCAGTACTTC CSARLGVEQYF
. TRBJ1-1 . TRBV10-3 TGTGCCATCAGCCCCCTCGGCACCGAAGCTTTCTTT CAISPLGTEAFF